These 19 T cell receptor beta chains originate from one sample sequenced in a study of blood T cell repertoires in COVID-19. Sequencing used immunoSEQ multiplex PCR; TCRdb keeps in-frame clones, though not all of them. This table holds about 230,000 clones, approximately 88% found once. Sequencing was performed on PBMCs or T cells enriched from blood (not recorded which). These receptors originate from a woman aged 30 to 39 who had been exposed to COVID-19.

The chain couples TRBV2 to TRBJ1-1; 8 nucleotides align to TRBD1. CDR1 is SNHLY, CDR2 FYNNEI, per germline. The junction had 4 bases not matched to a gene; V was cut back by 4 bases and J by 3 bases. The CDR3 has 14 amino acids. The CDR3 here is CASSGTGKDTEAFF. In DNA form, the CDR3 reads TGTGCCAGCAGTGGGACAGGGAAGGACACTGAAGCTTTCTTT.

The rearrangement joins TRBV5-4 to TRBJ2-1, with 10 bases aligning to TRBD2. The CDR3 extends over 17 amino acids. CDR1 and CDR2 (germline): SGHNT, YYREEE (reference sequence). The trim removed 3 bases at V and 7 bases at J, leaving 13 bases unmatched. CDR3 in DNA: TGTGCCAGCAGCTCAAAAGACCTAGCGGGAGTCTCAAATGAGCAGTTCTTC. This gives the protein CASSSKDLAGVSNEQFF.

This sequence joins TRBV7-3 and TRBJ2-7, with 10 bases fitting TRBD1. J was trimmed by 2 bases and V by 2 bases; bases with no gene match: 3. CDR1 and CDR2 from the germline V gene are SGHTA and FQGTGA. The CDR3 totals 15 residues. CDR3 sequence reads: CASSLSGTGAYEQYF. The CDR3 DNA reads as TGTGCCAGCAGCTTATCAGGGACAGGGGCCTACGAGCAGTACTTC.

This clone was seen only a few times. V is TRBV5-5 and J is TRBJ1-1; 8 bases match TRBD1. Germline lookup yields CDR1 SGHKS and CDR2 YYEKEE (reference sequence). V was pared by 4 bases and J by 0 bases, with 11 bases of the junction left unmatched. The CDR3 spans 17 residues. The DNA of the CDR3 is TGTGCCAGCAGCCCAAGTTACAGGGGGTCCATGAACACTGAAGCTTTCTTT. This gives the protein CASSPSYRGSMNTEAFF.

The V and J genes are TRBV18 and TRBJ2-7, with 9 positions matching TRBD2. J was trimmed by 5 bases and V by 4 bases; bases with no gene match: 6. Per the germline V gene, CDR1 is KGHSH and CDR2 is LQKENI. The CDR3 extends over 14 amino acids. CDR3 coding DNA: TGTGCCAGCTCACGCGGGAGGGCCTGGGACGAGCAGTACTTC. This codes for CASSRGRAWDEQYF.

The chain has TRBV30 and TRBJ2-3; D unclear. V was pared by 4 bases and J by 3 bases, with 8 bases between. This CDR3 comprises 12 residues. The germline CDR1 and CDR2 sequences are GTSNPN and SVGIG (reference sequence). CDR3 protein: CAWTGETDTQYF. CDR3 DNA: TGTGCCTGGACTGGTGAGACAGATACGCAGTATTTT. The entire variable domain, with the rest obtained from reference TRBV30 and TRBJ2-3, is as follows: SQTIHQWPATLVQPVGSPLSLECTVEGTSNPNLYWYRQAAGRGLQLLFYSVGIGQISSEVPQNLSASRPQDRQFILSSKKLLLSDSGFYLCAWTGETDTQYFGPGTRLTVL.

The rearrangement links TRBV4-1 to TRBJ1-1; possible D gene TRBD1, 6 bases. The CDR3 has 13 residues. Trimming removed 1 base from V and 7 bases from J, with 10 bases in between. CDR1 MGHRA and CDR2 YSYEKL come from the germline V gene. The CDR3 spells CASSQGRGIEAFF. CDR3 in DNA: TGCGCCAGCAGCCAAGGCAGGGGCATTGAAGCTTTCTTT.

The J gene is TRBJ2-3, the V gene TRBV6-5; a weak D match, TRBD2 (6 bases). The CDR3 covers 15 residues. V was shortened by 2 bases and J by 5 bases, with 14 bases between the two germline ends. CDR1 MNHEY and CDR2 SVGAGI come from the germline V gene. CDR3 nucleotide sequence: TGTGCCAGCAGTTACGAGGGAGGCACCGGAGATACGCAGTATTTT. Amino acids: CASSYEGGTGDTQYF.

The chain combines TRBV6-4 with TRBJ2-1; 7 positions match TRBD2. This CDR3 has 15 residues. V lost 3 bases, J lost 5 bases, and 7 bases stayed unmatched. Per germline, CDR1 MRHNA and CDR2 SNTAGT. The CDR3: CASSELASGHNEQFF. The CDR3 bases are TGTGCCAGCAGTGAACTCGCTAGCGGTCACAATGAGCAGTTCTTC.

CDR3 DNA sequence: TGTGCCAGCAACCGACTAGCGAATGAGCAGTTCTTC. Protein sequence: CASNRLANEQFF. The rearrangement uses TRBV6-5 and TRBJ2-1; 8 positions match TRBD2. CDR3 length: 12 amino acids. Germline lookup yields CDR1 MNHEY and CDR2 SVGAGI. J was trimmed by 7 bases and V by 7 bases; bases with no gene match: 3.

The CDR3 DNA is TGTGCCAGCAGTTCATTCCGACAGGGGGCTCAGCAGCCCCAGCATTTT. Translating gives CASSSFRQGAQQPQHF. J is TRBJ1-5 and V is TRBV27, with 10 bases identical to TRBD1. Trimming took 4 bases from V and 7 from J; bases not matched to a gene: 10. The CDR3 runs 16 residues. Germline V CDR1 and CDR2: MNHEY, SMNVEV (reference sequence).

This clone was detected a few times. V is TRBV6-5 and J is TRBJ2-5, with TRBD1 matching over 9 bases. With V trimmed by 6 bases and J by 5 bases, 4 bases remained unmatched. Per the germline V gene, CDR1 is MNHEY and CDR2 is SVGAGI. The CDR3 spans 13 residues. This CDR3 is CASRRGQGETQYF. The CDR3 DNA is TGTGCCAGCAGGCGCGGACAGGGGGAGACCCAGTACTTC.

The V and J genes are TRBV4-1 and TRBJ1-4; TRBD1 might be the D (6 bases). CDR1 and CDR2 (germline): MGHRA, YSYEKL. V was pared by 2 bases and J by 7 bases, with 8 bases between. The CDR3 contains 13 residues. In DNA, the CDR3 is TGCGCCAGCAGCCAATTCAGGGGTGAAAAACTGTTTTTT. It is translated as CASSQFRGEKLFF.

Here the CDR3 DNA reads TGTGCCAGTAGTTTTGGGGGGGTAAGCAATCAGCCCCAGCATTTT. Encoded protein: CASSFGGVSNQPQHF. The rearrangement uses TRBV19 and TRBJ1-5; perhaps TRBD1 as D (5 bases). V lost 5 bases and J 1 base, leaving 12 bases between the germline ends. This CDR3 region has 15 residues. Germline V CDR1 and CDR2: LNHDA, SQIVND (reference sequence). The entire variable domain, with the rest obtained from reference TRBV19 and TRBJ1-5, is as follows: DGGITQSPKYLFRKEGQNVTLSCEQNLNHDAMYWYRQDPGQGLRLIYYSQIVNDFQKGDIAEGYSVSREKKESFPLTVTSAQKNPTAFYLCASSFGGVSNQPQHFGDGTRLSIL.

The J gene is TRBJ2-4, the V gene TRBV7-2; D call uncertain. Trimming removed 3 bases from V and 0 bases from J, with 9 bases in between. Germline V gene sequence: CDR1 SGHTA, CDR2 FQGNSA. CDR3 length: 15 amino acids. The CDR3 DNA sequence: TGTGCCAGCAGCTTGCGCTCATTAGCCAAAAACATTCAGTACTTC. It translates to CASSLRSLAKNIQYF.

The J gene is TRBJ1-2, the V gene TRBV28; D unresolved. Germline V gene lookup returns CDR1 MDHEN and CDR2 SYDVKM. The CDR3 has 10 amino acids. Trimming shortened V by 6 bases and J by 4 bases, and 3 bases separated the two germline ends. The CDR3 protein is CASRLYGYTF. The CDR3 nucleotides are TGTGCCAGCAGACTCTATGGCTACACCTTC.

V and J are TRBV5-1 and TRBJ2-7; TRBD2 matches at 9 bases. CDR1 is SGHRS and CDR2 is YFSETQ in the germline V gene. CDR3 length: 14 amino acids. V gave up 5 bases and J gave up 2 bases; unmatched junction bases: 5. CDR3 sequence: CASSPAGGAYEQYF. CDR3 DNA: TGCGCCAGCAGTCCAGCGGGAGGCGCCTACGAGCAGTACTTC. Supplemented by reference TRBV5-1 and TRBJ2-7, the full variable domain reads KAGVTQTPRYLIKTRGQQVTLSCSPISGHRSVSWYQQTPGQGLQFLFEYFSETQRNKGNFPGRFSGRQFSNSRSEMNVSTLELGDSALYLCASSPAGGAYEQYFGPGTRLTVT.

The chain carries TRBV5-1 and TRBJ2-1, with D possibly matching TRBD1 (6 bases). Trimming removed 2 bases from V and 2 bases from J, with 11 bases in between. This CDR3 region has 15 residues. Germline CDR1 and CDR2: SGHRS and YFSETQ. CDR3 coding DNA: TGCGCCAGCAGCTTACAGGGTGGTCCCTACAATGAGCAGTTCTTC. Its protein is CASSLQGGPYNEQFF.

The gene calls are TRBV5-1 and TRBJ2-1, with 10 bases identical to TRBD2. CDR1 is SGHRS and CDR2 is YFSETQ in the germline V gene. The CDR3 has 15 amino acids. V lost 6 bases and J lost 8; bases outside the gene matches: 11. CDR3 sequence reads: CASTSSGSKSDEQFF. The CDR3 coding sequence is TGCGCCAGCACTTCTAGCGGGAGTAAGAGTGATGAGCAGTTCTTC.